These 24 T cell receptor beta chains originate from one sample sequenced in a study of cytomegalovirus exposure and HLA in healthy donors. 60 Vbeta and 13 Jbeta primers were used in PCR. Assay: immunoSEQ multiplex PCR; the TCRdb copy retains only in-frame clones and omits some. Altogether about 100,000 clones are present, around 82% being singletons, with the ten largest covering over 5%. Sequencing was performed on PBMCs. Receptors originate from a man in his forties or fifties in good health and CMV-seropositive.

V gene TRBV23-1 combines with J gene TRBJ2-7, with a weak D call TRBD1 (5 bases). TRBV23-1 is an open reading frame, and its role is uncertain. V was pared by 7 bases and J by 4 bases, with 17 bases between. The CDR3 is 14 residues long. The CDR3 reads CASNSIGREYEQYF. For the CDR3, the DNA is TGCGCCAGCAACTCAATAGGCAGGGAATACGAGCAGTACTTC.

The chain recombines TRBV28 with TRBJ1-1; 11 nucleotides line up with TRBD1. Germline V lookup: CDR1 MDHEN, CDR2 SYDVKM. After removal of 3 bases from V and 10 bases from J, the junction contained 7 bases not matched to a gene. There are 14 residues in the CDR3. The CDR3 sequence: CASSFRDRGRGAFF. CDR3 sequence (DNA): TGTGCCAGCAGTTTCCGGGACAGGGGGAGAGGAGCTTTCTTT.

The chain links TRBV6-5 to TRBJ2-7, with 9 bases lining up with TRBD1. V was clipped by 2 bases and J by 5 bases; unmatched bases: 4. Germline V lookup: CDR1 MNHEY, CDR2 SVGAGI. CDR3 length: 14 residues. CDR3: CASSYGTGTNEQYF. The CDR3 bases are TGTGCCAGCAGTTACGGGACAGGGACAAACGAGCAGTACTTC.

The V gene is TRBV5-1, the J gene TRBJ2-3; 10 nucleotides agree with TRBD1. Per germline, CDR1 SGHRS and CDR2 YFSETQ. The V segment lost 4 bases and the J segment 1 base; nucleotides outside the gene matches: 6. The CDR3 is 16 amino acids. CDR3 sequence: CASSLTGGVGTDTQYF. Here the CDR3 DNA reads TGCGCCAGCAGCCTGACAGGGGGCGTGGGCACAGATACGCAGTATTTT.

This clone turned up a few times. Additional DNA sequences in this sample encode the identical CDR3. The chain carries TRBV5-1 and TRBJ2-3, with 7 nucleotides matching TRBD2. This CDR3 is built from 16 residues. Per the germline V gene, CDR1 is SGHRS and CDR2 is YFSETQ. V shed 4 bases and J 0 bases; nucleotides not matched to a gene: 8. Here the CDR3 reads CASSLGLAESTDTQYF. As DNA, the CDR3 is TGCGCCAGCAGCCTGGGTCTAGCGGAGAGCACAGATACGCAGTATTTT.

CDR3 sequence (DNA): TGTGCCAGCAGTGCACAGTCTGGGAACACTGAAGCTTTCTTT. Translating gives CASSAQSGNTEAFF. The V and J genes are TRBV6-4 and TRBJ1-1; no definite D call. This CDR3 comprises 14 residues. Trimming took 4 bases from V and 1 from J, leaving 10 bases between them. Germline V gene data show CDR1 as MRHNA and CDR2 as SNTAGT.

V and J are TRBV2 and TRBJ1-2, with D possibly matching TRBD1 (5 bases). Trimming took 8 bases from V and 8 from J, leaving 21 bases between them. This CDR3 region has 14 residues. The germline V gene has CDR1 SNHLY and CDR2 FYNNEI. CDR3 residues: CASSLSPRAPGYTF. The CDR3 DNA reads TGTGCCAGCTCCCTAAGCCCCAGGGCCCCAGGCTACACCTTC.

This clone was detected only once. The chain recombines TRBV6-5 with TRBJ1-4; 8 nucleotides agree with TRBD1. The J segment lost 8 bases and the V segment lost 0 bases, leaving 5 bases of the junction unmatched. CDR1 MNHEY and CDR2 SVGAGI come from the germline V gene. CDR3 length: 15 residues. The CDR3 DNA reads TGTGCCAGCAGTTACTCGACAGGGGTGGAAGAAAAACTGTTTTTT. As protein: CASSYSTGVEEKLFF.

This chain links TRBV19 with TRBJ1-3, with D maybe TRBD1 (6 bases). The V gene lost 10 bases and the J gene lost 2 bases, with 15 bases spanning the gap. This CDR3 has 14 residues. CDR1 is LNHDA and CDR2 is SQIVND in the germline V gene (reference sequence). CDR3 DNA sequence: TGTGCCACCCTTGGACAGAGACCTGGAAACACCATATATTTT. Protein: CATLGQRPGNTIYF.

This clone was seen only once. The V gene is TRBV11-3, the J gene TRBJ2-1, with 14 nucleotides matching TRBD2. The CDR3 loop spans 15 amino acids. The germline gives CDR1 SGHNT, CDR2 YENEEA. With 4 bases clipped from V and 7 bases from J, the junction kept 3 bases outside the gene matches. The CDR3 nucleotides read TGTGCCAGCAGCTCCGGGACTAGCGGGAGAAATGAGCAGTTCTTC. This encodes CASSSGTSGRNEQFF.

J is TRBJ1-1 and V is TRBV10-3, with D tentatively TRBD1 (5 bases). The CDR3 extends over 15 amino acids. CDR1 is ENHRY and CDR2 is SYGVKD in the germline V gene. V was cut by 7 bases and J by 1 base, with 16 bases left in between. The CDR3 DNA reads as TGTGCCATCACCGAGAGCAGGGAGGCGAACACTGAAGCTTTCTTT. It codes for CAITESREANTEAFF.

The chain employs TRBV7-8 and TRBJ1-5; D gene ambiguous. The V end was cut by 1 base, the J end by 0 bases, with 10 bases between. This CDR3 spans 16 amino acids. Germline V gives CDR1 SGHVS, CDR2 FQNEAQ. Here the CDR3 DNA reads TGTGCCAGCAGCTTAGGAGGACTGAATAGCAATCAGCCCCAGCATTTT. It codes for CASSLGGLNSNQPQHF.

The chain joins TRBV5-4 to TRBJ2-5, with D possibly being TRBD2 (6 bases). The V end was cut by 0 bases, the J end by 4 bases, with 10 bases between. The CDR3 is 14 residues long. The V gene's germline CDR1 is SGHNT and CDR2 YYREEE (reference sequence). CDR3 bases: TGTGCCAGCAGCTTGGGTTCTAGCGTAGAGACCCAGTACTTC. Translated, it gives CASSLGSSVETQYF.

The chain recombines TRBV5-1 with TRBJ2-1, with TRBD1 as a possible D gene (5 bases). This CDR3 comprises 17 residues. Germline-derived CDR1 and CDR2 are SGHRS and YFSETQ. The V end lost 2 bases, the J end lost 5 bases, and 20 bases lay between the germline ends. DNA for the CDR3: TGCGCCAGCAGCTTCCCCAAGACAGTAAGCCGGGACAATGAGCAGTTCTTC. This codes for CASSFPKTVSRDNEQFF.

The chain uses TRBV28 and TRBJ1-2; TRBD1 agrees at 8 bases. The CDR3 sequence is 15 residues long. After removal of 4 bases from V and 3 bases from J, the junction contained 7 bases not matched to a gene. The germline gives CDR1 MDHEN, CDR2 SYDVKM. The CDR3 DNA follows: TGTGCCAGCAGTTCACTGACAGGGGATGACTATGGCTACACCTTC. This encodes CASSSLTGDDYGYTF.

Concerning this clone itself: At one end, the junction sequence differs from germline, possibly due to a read error. The V gene is TRBV5-1, the J gene TRBJ2-1; 7 bases align to TRBD2. The CDR3 runs 16 residues. The germline CDR1 and CDR2 sequences are SGHRS and YFSETQ. For the CDR3, the DNA is TGCGCCAGCAACTTGGGGTCGGGAGGCCAGGGCCATGAGCAGTTCTTC. Its protein product is CASNLGSGGQGHEQFF.

The CDR3 region is CASRHGTGASRETQYF. The CDR3, as DNA: TGTGCCAGCAGACACGGGACAGGGGCTTCGCGGGAGACCCAGTACTTC. The chain employs TRBV2 and TRBJ2-5; 10 bases match TRBD1. Germline V gene lookup returns CDR1 SNHLY and CDR2 FYNNEI. The CDR3 spans 16 residues. Losses at the gene ends were 6 bases for V and 5 bases for J; bases not matched to a gene: 12.

This sequence joins TRBV19 and TRBJ2-7; a weak D match, TRBD1 (6 bases). Trimming left V 5 bases short and J 3 bases short, with 14 bases between. The CDR3 runs 14 residues. Germline V CDR1 and CDR2: LNHDA, SQIVND (reference sequence). CDR3 coding DNA: TGTGCCAGTAGTCGGAAAGGGGGTCGCTACGAGCAGTACTTC. It translates to CASSRKGGRYEQYF.

The J gene is TRBJ1-1, the V gene TRBV4-1; D uncertain. Looked up from germline, CDR1 is MGHRA and CDR2 is YSYEKL. CDR3 length equals 15 residues. V shed 0 bases and J shed 1 base, with 9 bases lying between them. In DNA, the CDR3 is TGCGCCAGCAGCCAAGACTTACACCCGAACACTGAAGCTTTCTTT. Amino acid sequence: CASSQDLHPNTEAFF.

J is TRBJ1-5 and V is TRBV10-2; TRBD1 might be the D (5 bases). CDR1 and CDR2 from the germline V gene are WSHSY and SAAADI. CDR3 length: 14 residues. Trimming removed 3 bases from V and 9 bases from J, with 15 bases in between. The CDR3: CASSELGAWMPQHF. CDR3 sequence (DNA): TGCGCCAGCAGTGAACTTGGGGCCTGGATGCCCCAGCATTTT.

This chain links TRBV5-1 with TRBJ2-3, with 8 nucleotides matching TRBD2. The V gene end was trimmed by 0 bases and the J gene end by 2 bases; junction bases not matched to a gene: 5. This CDR3 region has 16 residues. Looked up from germline, CDR1 is SGHRS and CDR2 is YFSETQ. CDR3 in DNA: TGCGCCAGCAGCTTGGCCTTGCGGGGGGACACAGATACGCAGTATTTT. Amino acid sequence: CASSLALRGDTDTQYF.

The V call is TRBV14, the J call TRBJ1-2; possibly TRBD1 for D (5 bases). Germline V gene data show CDR1 as SGHDN and CDR2 as FVKESK. Trimming pared 0 bases from V and 4 bases from J, leaving 9 bases between. CDR3 length equals 14 residues. The CDR3 DNA follows: TGTGCCAGCAGCCAAGAACCCAGGGTCTATGGCTACACCTTC. This sequence encodes CASSQEPRVYGYTF.

Concerning this clone itself: An end of the junction does not agree with germline; a read error may underlie this. The chain links TRBV27 to TRBJ2-1; TRBD2 agrees at 8 bases. The CDR3 is 12 amino acids. Per germline, CDR1 MNHEY and CDR2 SMNVEV (reference sequence). This chain's CDR3 is CASSINKREWIF. In DNA, the CDR3 is TGTGCCAGCAGCATAAATAAGCGGGAGTGGATCTTC.

The V and J genes are TRBV19 and TRBJ1-1; perhaps TRBD1 as D (5 bases). Trimming stripped 2 bases from V and 6 bases from J, with 13 bases between. The CDR3 sequence is 14 residues long. Per germline, CDR1 LNHDA and CDR2 SQIVND (reference sequence). DNA for the CDR3: TGTGCCAGTAGTATACCCGGAGGGGTCGCTGAAGCTTTCTTT. Translating gives CASSIPGGVAEAFF.